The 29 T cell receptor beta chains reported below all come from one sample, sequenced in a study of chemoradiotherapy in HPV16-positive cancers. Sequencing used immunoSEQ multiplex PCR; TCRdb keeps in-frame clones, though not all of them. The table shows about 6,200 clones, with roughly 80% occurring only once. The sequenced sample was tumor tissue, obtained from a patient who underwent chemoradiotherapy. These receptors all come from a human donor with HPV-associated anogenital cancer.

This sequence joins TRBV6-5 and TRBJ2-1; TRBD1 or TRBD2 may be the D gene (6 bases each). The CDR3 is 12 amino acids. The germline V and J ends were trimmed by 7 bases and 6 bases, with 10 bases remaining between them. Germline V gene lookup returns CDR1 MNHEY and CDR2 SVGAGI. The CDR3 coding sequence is TGTGCCAGCAAAAAGGGGGGCAATGAGCAGTTCTTC. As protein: CASKKGGNEQFF.

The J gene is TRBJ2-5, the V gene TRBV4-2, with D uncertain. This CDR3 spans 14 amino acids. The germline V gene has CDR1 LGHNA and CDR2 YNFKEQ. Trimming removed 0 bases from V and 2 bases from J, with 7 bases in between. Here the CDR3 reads CASSQERRQETQYF. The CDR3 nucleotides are TGTGCCAGCAGCCAAGAGCGGAGACAAGAGACCCAGTACTTC.

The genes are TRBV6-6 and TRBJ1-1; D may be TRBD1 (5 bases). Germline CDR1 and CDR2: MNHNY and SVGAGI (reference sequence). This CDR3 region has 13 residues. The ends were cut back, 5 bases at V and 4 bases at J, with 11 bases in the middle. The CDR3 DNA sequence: TGTGCCAGCAGTCGACAGCGATCCACTGAAGCTTTCTTT. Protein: CASSRQRSTEAFF.

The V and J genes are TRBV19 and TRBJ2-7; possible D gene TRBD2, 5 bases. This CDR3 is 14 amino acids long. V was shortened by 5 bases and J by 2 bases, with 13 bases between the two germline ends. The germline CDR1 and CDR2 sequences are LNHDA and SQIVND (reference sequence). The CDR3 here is CASSSRGFAYEQYF. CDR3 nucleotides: TGTGCCAGTAGTTCAAGAGGGTTTGCCTACGAGCAGTACTTC.

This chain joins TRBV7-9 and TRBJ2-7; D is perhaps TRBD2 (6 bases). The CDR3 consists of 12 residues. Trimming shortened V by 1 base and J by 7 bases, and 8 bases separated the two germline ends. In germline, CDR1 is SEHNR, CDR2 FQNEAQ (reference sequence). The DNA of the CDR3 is TGTGCCAGCAGCTTAGAAGGGAGGGAGCAGTACTTC. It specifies CASSLEGREQYF.

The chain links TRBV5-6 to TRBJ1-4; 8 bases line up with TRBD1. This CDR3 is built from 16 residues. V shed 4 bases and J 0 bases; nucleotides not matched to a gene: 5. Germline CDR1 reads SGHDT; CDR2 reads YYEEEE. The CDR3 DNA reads TGTGCCAGCAGCCGACAGGGGATCGCAACTAATGAAAAACTGTTTTTT. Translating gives CASSRQGIATNEKLFF.

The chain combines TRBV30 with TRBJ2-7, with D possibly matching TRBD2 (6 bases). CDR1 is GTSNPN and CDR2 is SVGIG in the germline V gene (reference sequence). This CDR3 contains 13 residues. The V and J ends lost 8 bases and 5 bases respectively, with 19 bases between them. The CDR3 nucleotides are TGTGCCGGATTACTTCGGGGGTGGGACGAGCAGTACTTC. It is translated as CAGLLRGWDEQYF.

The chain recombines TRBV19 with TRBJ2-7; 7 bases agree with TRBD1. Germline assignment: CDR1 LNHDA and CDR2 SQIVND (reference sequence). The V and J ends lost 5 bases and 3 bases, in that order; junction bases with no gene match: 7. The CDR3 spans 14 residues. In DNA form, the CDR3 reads TGTGCCAGTAGTCCGATGACAGGGCTCTACGAGCAGTACTTC. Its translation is CASSPMTGLYEQYF.

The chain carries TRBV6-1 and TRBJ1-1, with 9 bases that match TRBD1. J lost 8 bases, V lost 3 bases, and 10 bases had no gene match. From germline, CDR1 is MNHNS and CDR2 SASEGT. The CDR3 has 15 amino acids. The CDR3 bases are TGTGCCAGCAGTGAGGGGACAGGGCCAACACGCGAAGCTTTCTTT. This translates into CASSEGTGPTREAFF.

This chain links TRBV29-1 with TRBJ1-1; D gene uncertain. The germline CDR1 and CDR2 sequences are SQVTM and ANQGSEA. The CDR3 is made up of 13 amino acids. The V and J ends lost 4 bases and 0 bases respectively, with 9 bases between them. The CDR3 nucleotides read TGCAGCGTTGCTCCGGGGATGAACACTGAAGCTTTCTTT. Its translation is CSVAPGMNTEAFF.

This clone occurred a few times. For the CDR3, the DNA is TGTGCCAGCAGTTACCAACCCGAGTGGGGGGCGGAAGCTTTCTTT. This codes for CASSYQPEWGAEAFF. This sequence joins TRBV6-5 and TRBJ1-1, with D tentatively TRBD1 (6 bases). Germline CDR1 reads MNHEY; CDR2 reads SVGAGI. The V end lost 2 bases, the J end lost 8 bases, and 18 bases lay between the germline ends. The CDR3 sequence is 15 residues long.

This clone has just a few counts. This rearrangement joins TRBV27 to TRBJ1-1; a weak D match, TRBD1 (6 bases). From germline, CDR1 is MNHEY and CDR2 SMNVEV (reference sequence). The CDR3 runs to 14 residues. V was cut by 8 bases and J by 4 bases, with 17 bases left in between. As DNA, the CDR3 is TGTGCCAGCGGGGGCCCAGGGGAAAGCACTGAAGCTTTCTTT. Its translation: CASGGPGESTEAFF.

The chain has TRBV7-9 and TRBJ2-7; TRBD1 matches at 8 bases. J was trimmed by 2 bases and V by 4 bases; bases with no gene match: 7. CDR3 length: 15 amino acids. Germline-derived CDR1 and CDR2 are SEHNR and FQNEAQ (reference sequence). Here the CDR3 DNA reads TGTGCCAGCAGCTCCAGACAGGGGCGGACCTACGAGCAGTACTTC. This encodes CASSSRQGRTYEQYF.

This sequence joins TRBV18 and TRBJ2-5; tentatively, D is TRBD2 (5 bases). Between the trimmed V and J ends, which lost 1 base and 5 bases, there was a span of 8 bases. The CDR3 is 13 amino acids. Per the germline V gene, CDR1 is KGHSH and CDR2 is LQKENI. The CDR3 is CASSPQRGETQYF. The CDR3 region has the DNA TGTGCCAGCTCACCACAGCGAGGGGAGACCCAGTACTTC.

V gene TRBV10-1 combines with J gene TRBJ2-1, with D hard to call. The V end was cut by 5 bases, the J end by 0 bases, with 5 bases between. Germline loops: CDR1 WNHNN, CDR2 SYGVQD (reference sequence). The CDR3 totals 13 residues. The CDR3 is CASSKVSYNEQFF. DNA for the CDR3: TGCGCCAGCAGTAAAGTCTCCTACAATGAGCAGTTCTTC.

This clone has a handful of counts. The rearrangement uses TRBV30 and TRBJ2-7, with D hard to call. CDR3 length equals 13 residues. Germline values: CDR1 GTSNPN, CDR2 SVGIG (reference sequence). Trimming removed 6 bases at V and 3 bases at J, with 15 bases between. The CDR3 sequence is CACQTGGNYEQYF. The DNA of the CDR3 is TGTGCCTGCCAGACGGGTGGGAACTACGAGCAGTACTTC.

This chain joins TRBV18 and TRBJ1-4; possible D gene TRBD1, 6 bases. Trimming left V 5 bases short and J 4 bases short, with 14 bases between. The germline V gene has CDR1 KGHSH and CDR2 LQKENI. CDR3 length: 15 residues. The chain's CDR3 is CASSGQPRSNEKLFF. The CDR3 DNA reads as TGTGCCAGCTCAGGACAGCCCCGAAGTAATGAAAAACTGTTTTTT.

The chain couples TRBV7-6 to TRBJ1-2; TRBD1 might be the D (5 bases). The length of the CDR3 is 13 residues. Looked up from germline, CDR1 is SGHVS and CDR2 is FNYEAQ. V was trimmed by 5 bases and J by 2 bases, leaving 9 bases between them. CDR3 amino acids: CASSLDSNYGYTF. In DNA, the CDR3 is TGTGCCAGCAGCCTCGACAGCAACTATGGCTACACCTTC. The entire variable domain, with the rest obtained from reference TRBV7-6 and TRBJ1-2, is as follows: GAGVSQSPRYKVTKRGQDVALRCDPISGHVSLYWYRQALGQGPEFLTYFNYEAQQDKSGLPNDRFSAERPEGSISTLTIQRTEQRDSAMYRCASSLDSNYGYTFGSGTRLTVV.

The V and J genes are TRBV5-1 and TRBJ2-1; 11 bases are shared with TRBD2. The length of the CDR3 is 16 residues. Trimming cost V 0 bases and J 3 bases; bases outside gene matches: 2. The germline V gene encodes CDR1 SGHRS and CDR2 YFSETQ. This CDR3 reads CASSLAGTSGYNEQFF. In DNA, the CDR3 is TGCGCCAGCAGCTTGGCCGGGACTAGCGGCTACAATGAGCAGTTCTTC.

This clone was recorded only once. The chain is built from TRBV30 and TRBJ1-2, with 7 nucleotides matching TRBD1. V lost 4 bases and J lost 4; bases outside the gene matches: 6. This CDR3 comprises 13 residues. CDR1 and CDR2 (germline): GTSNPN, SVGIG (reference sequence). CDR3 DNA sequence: TGTGCCTGGAACTCCGGGACAGCCTATGGCTACACCTTC. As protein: CAWNSGTAYGYTF.

Written as DNA, the CDR3 is TGTGCCAGCAGCTTAAATCCGGACAGGCCCGGCCGGGGCTACACCTTC. Encoded protein: CASSLNPDRPGRGYTF. The J gene is TRBJ1-2, the V gene TRBV7-9; TRBD1 matches at 7 bases. Germline CDR1 SEHNR, CDR2 FQNEAQ (reference sequence). Losses at the gene ends were 2 bases for V and 8 bases for J; bases not matched to a gene: 14. The CDR3 runs 16 residues.

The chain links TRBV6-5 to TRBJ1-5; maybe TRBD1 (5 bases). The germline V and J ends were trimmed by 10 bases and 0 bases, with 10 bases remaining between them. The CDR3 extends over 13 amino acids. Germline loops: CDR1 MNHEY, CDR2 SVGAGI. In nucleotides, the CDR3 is TGTGCCACCCGACAGATTAGCAATCAGCCCCAGCATTTT. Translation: CATRQISNQPQHF.

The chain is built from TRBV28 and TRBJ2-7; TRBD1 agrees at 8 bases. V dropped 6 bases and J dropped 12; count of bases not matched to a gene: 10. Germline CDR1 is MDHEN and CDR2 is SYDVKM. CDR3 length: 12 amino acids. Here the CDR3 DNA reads TGTGCCAGCAGACCAGACGGACAGGGCCTGTACTTC. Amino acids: CASRPDGQGLYF.

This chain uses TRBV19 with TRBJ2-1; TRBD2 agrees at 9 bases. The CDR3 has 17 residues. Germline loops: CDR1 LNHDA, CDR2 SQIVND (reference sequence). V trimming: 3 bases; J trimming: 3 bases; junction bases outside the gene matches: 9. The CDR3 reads CASSITSAGGFYNEQFF. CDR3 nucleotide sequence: TGTGCCAGTAGTATCACTTCGGCGGGGGGGTTCTACAATGAGCAGTTCTTC.

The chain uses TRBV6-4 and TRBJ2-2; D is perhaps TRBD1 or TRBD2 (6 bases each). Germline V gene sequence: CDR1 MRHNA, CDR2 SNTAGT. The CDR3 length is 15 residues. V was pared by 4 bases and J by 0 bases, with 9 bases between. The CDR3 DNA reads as TGTGCCAGCAGTGGAGGGGGGCCGAACACCGGGGAGCTGTTTTTT. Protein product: CASSGGGPNTGELFF.

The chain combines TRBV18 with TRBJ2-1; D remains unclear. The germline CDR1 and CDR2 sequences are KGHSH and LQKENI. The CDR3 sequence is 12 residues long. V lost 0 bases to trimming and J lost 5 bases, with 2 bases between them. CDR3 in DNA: TGTGCCAGCTCACCACCGGACAATGAGCAGTTCTTC. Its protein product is CASSPPDNEQFF.

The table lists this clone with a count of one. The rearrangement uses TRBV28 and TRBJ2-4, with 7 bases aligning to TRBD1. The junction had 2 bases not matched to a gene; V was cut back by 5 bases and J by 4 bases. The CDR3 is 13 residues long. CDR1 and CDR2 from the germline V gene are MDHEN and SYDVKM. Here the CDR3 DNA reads TGTGCCAGCAGTATGACAGGGAAAAACATTCAGTACTTC. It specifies CASSMTGKNIQYF.

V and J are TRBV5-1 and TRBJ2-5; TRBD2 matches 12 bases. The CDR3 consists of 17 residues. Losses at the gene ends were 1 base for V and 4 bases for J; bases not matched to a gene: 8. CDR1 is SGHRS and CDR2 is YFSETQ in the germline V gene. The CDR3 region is CASSLQGGLAGSETQYF. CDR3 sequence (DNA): TGCGCCAGCAGCTTGCAAGGCGGACTAGCGGGATCAGAGACCCAGTACTTC.

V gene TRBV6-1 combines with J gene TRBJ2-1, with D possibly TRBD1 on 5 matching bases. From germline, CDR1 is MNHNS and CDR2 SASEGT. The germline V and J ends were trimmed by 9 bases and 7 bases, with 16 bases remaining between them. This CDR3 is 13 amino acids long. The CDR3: CASTGHLSNEQFF. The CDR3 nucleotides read TGTGCCAGTACCGGACACCTATCGAATGAGCAGTTCTTC.